These 26 T cell receptor beta chains came from one sample sequenced in a study of T-cell reconstitution after alpha-beta-depleted transplantation in children. Unique molecular identifiers were incorporated when the TCRbeta library was constructed. A single record per CDR3 protein comes from TCRdb applying MiXCR to the PCR reads. In the table there are about 830,000 distinct CDR3 sequences, about 16% of which are singletons. Sample: PBMCs, mostly from graft donor cells, taken 360 days after TCRalphabeta/CD19-depleted stem cell transplant. All receptors come from a male patient younger than 18 who had a stem cell transplant for acute lymphoblastic leukemia, so the T cells may come from the graft donor.

This clonotype was observed a few times. The gene calls are TRBV7-9 and TRBJ2-3; the match to TRBD1 covers 8 bases. The CDR3 length is 19 residues. CDR1 and CDR2 from the germline V gene are SEHNR and FQNEAQ (reference sequence). J lost 2 bases, V lost 0 bases, and 13 bases had no gene match. The CDR3, as DNA: TGTGCCAGCAGCTTAGCCCTAGGACAGGGCCCGTATCCCACAGATACGCAGTATTTT. This codes for CASSLALGQGPYPTDTQYF.

A few counts support this clonotype. The gene calls are TRBV7-9 and TRBJ1-1; D gene unclear. The germline gives CDR1 SEHNR, CDR2 FQNEAQ (reference sequence). The length of the CDR3 is 15 residues. The germline V and J ends were trimmed by 5 bases and 4 bases, with 17 bases remaining between them. The chain's CDR3 is CASSVRRAVGTEAFF. The CDR3 DNA reads as TGTGCCAGCAGCGTACGACGGGCTGTGGGCACTGAAGCTTTCTTT.

This clonotype came up many times. The V gene is TRBV5-1, the J gene TRBJ2-1; D gene uncertain. V was cut by 1 base and J by 0 bases, with 14 bases left in between. This CDR3 has 17 amino acids. In germline, CDR1 is SGHRS, CDR2 YFSETQ. The CDR3 DNA sequence: TGCGCCAGCAGCTTGTTGGGCAGTCCGAGCTCCTACAATGAGCAGTTCTTC. Translation: CASSLLGSPSSYNEQFF.

J is TRBJ2-2 and V is TRBV24-1; D gene unclear. This CDR3 is built from 13 residues. Germline loops: CDR1 KGHDR, CDR2 SFDVKD. Between the trimmed V and J ends, which lost 2 bases and 6 bases, there was a span of 6 bases. CDR3 DNA sequence: TGTGCCACCAGTGATTACGTCGCCGGGGAGCTGTTTTTT. Encoded protein: CATSDYVAGELFF.

CDR3 sequence reads: CASSFLAGGPSSYEQYF. CDR3 DNA sequence: TGCGCCAGCAGCTTTCTAGCGGGAGGGCCTAGCTCCTACGAGCAGTACTTC. V and J are TRBV5-1 and TRBJ2-7; 12 nucleotides align to TRBD2. Germline-derived CDR1 and CDR2 are SGHRS and YFSETQ. The CDR3 runs to 17 residues. V shed 2 bases and J 0 bases; nucleotides not matched to a gene: 6.

This clonotype appeared a few times. The chain employs TRBV12-3 or TRBV12-4 and TRBJ2-4, with 9 bases aligning to TRBD1. The CDR3 totals 11 residues. Trimming at V came to 5 bases and at J to 14 bases, leaving 4 bases not matched to a gene. The CDR3 nucleotides read TGTGCCAGCAGTATCGGACAGGGGAAGTACTTC. Translation gives CASSIGQGKYF.

This clonotype was observed a few times. The chain uses TRBV20-1 and TRBJ2-2; TRBD2 agrees at 9 bases. The V gene end was trimmed by 0 bases and the J gene end by 7 bases; junction bases not matched to a gene: 6. Germline V CDR1 and CDR2: DFQATT, SNEGSKA (reference sequence). The CDR3 has 15 residues. The CDR3 spells CSARDRSGRRGELFF. In DNA form, the CDR3 reads TGCAGTGCTAGAGATCGTAGCGGGAGACGCGGGGAGCTGTTTTTT.

In this sample, this clonotype turned up a few times. V usage is TRBV4-1 and J usage is TRBJ2-1; D is undetermined. With 4 bases removed from V and 10 bases from J, the gap between germline ends came to 20 bases. This CDR3 contains 15 residues. Germline CDR1 and CDR2: MGHRA and YSYEKL. CDR3 in amino acids: CASSLQMGTGPEQFF. For the CDR3, the DNA is TGCGCCAGCAGCCTTCAGATGGGCACCGGCCCCGAGCAGTTCTTC.

This clonotype was observed a few times. V gene TRBV2 combines with J gene TRBJ2-4; D is possibly TRBD1 (5 bases). The CDR3 covers 16 residues. Per germline, CDR1 SNHLY and CDR2 FYNNEI. Trimming shortened V by 6 bases and J by 1 base, and 16 bases separated the two germline ends. The CDR3 region has the DNA TGTGCCAGCAGCCAAACCCAGGGTTGGGCCAAAAACATTCAGTACTTC. Translated, it gives CASSQTQGWAKNIQYF.

This clonotype was counted between two and nine times. The chain combines TRBV12-3 or TRBV12-4 with TRBJ1-5; TRBD1 aligns across 10 bases. Trimming at V came to 6 bases and at J to 4 bases, leaving 9 bases not matched to a gene. This CDR3 has 16 residues. CDR3 sequence (DNA): TGTGCCAGCAGCCAAGACAGGGGGCCGGGGAATCAGCCCCAGCATTTT. This encodes CASSQDRGPGNQPQHF.

This clonotype was found many times. V gene TRBV29-1 combines with J gene TRBJ1-5; unclear D gene. Germline CDR1 and CDR2: SQVTM and ANQGSEA. V was pared by 7 bases and J by 1 base, with 8 bases between. The CDR3 has 12 amino acids. The CDR3 spells CSAQSSNQPQHF. CDR3 bases: TGCAGCGCACAATCGAGCAATCAGCCCCAGCATTTT.

V usage is TRBV4-1 and J usage is TRBJ2-3, with 11 bases lining up with TRBD2. CDR1 is MGHRA, CDR2 YSYEKL, per germline. V was clipped by 4 bases and J by 3 bases; unmatched bases: 3. The CDR3 is 15 amino acids. CDR3 amino acids: CASSRLAGMTDTQYF. The CDR3 nucleotides are TGCGCCAGCAGCCGACTAGCGGGAATGACAGATACGCAGTATTTT.

There are a few counts of this clonotype. The V call is TRBV11-2, the J call TRBJ2-7; TRBD2 aligns across 11 bases. The V gene's germline CDR1 is SGHAT and CDR2 FQNNGV. V was clipped by 4 bases and J by 3 bases; unmatched bases: 5. This CDR3 is 15 amino acids long. This chain's CDR3 is CASSYTSGSIYEQYF. The CDR3 DNA sequence: TGTGCCAGCAGCTACACTAGCGGGAGTATCTACGAGCAGTACTTC.

This clonotype was counted at least ten times. One end of the junction fails to match germline, which may point to a read error. The genes are TRBV11-2 and TRBJ2-3, with TRBD2 identical over 7 bases. Germline lookup yields CDR1 SGHAT and CDR2 FQNNGV. This CDR3 has 19 residues. The CDR3 is CASSLDGGGSEHTSDTQYF. The CDR3 DNA reads TGTGCCAGCAGCCTAGATGGGGGGGGATCCGAACACACCTCAGATACGCAGTATTTT.

This clonotype was found a few times. V and J are TRBV7-2 and TRBJ2-4; 10 positions match TRBD2. Trimming at V came to 5 bases and at J to 7 bases, leaving 8 bases not matched to a gene. Germline loops: CDR1 SGHTA, CDR2 FQGNSA. The CDR3 loop spans 15 amino acids. CDR3 nucleotides: TGTGCCAGCAGCCGGACTAGCGGTGTGGGGAACATTCAGTACTTC. Its protein product is CASSRTSGVGNIQYF.

Ten or more counts support this clonotype. The V call is TRBV7-4, the J call TRBJ2-7; D is unclear. There are 12 residues in the CDR3. The germline V gene has CDR1 SGHVT and CDR2 SQSDAQ. Trimming removed 5 bases from V and 5 bases from J, with 10 bases in between. In DNA form, the CDR3 reads TGTGCCAGCAGCCTCTCCTACCACGAGCAGTACTTC. Protein sequence: CASSLSYHEQYF.

This clonotype was seen more than once but under ten times. The chain joins TRBV4-1 to TRBJ1-1; weak D call: TRBD1 (6 bases). V was clipped by 4 bases and J by 5 bases, with 23 bases between them. From germline, CDR1 is MGHRA and CDR2 YSYEKL. CDR3 length: 17 residues. DNA for the CDR3: TGCGCCAGCAGCCCCATCTTAGGGGGGGCTGAGGAAACTGAAGCTTTCTTT. Translating it yields CASSPILGGAEETEAFF.

The chain is built from TRBV29-1 and TRBJ1-4; D is perhaps TRBD1 (5 bases). Germline V gene sequence: CDR1 SQVTM, CDR2 ANQGSEA. The V end was cut by 4 bases, the J end by 4 bases, with 10 bases between. CDR3 length: 13 residues. This chain's CDR3 is CSVVGQDNEKLFF. In DNA, the CDR3 is TGCAGCGTTGTGGGGCAGGATAATGAAAAACTGTTTTTT.

The rearrangement joins TRBV27 to TRBJ1-5, with 7 positions matching TRBD1. CDR1 is MNHEY, CDR2 SMNVEV, per germline (reference sequence). The CDR3 consists of 15 residues. The J segment lost 2 bases and the V segment lost 3 bases, leaving 4 bases of the junction unmatched. This CDR3 reads CASSFGTAGNQPQHF. CDR3 in DNA: TGTGCCAGCAGTTTTGGGACAGCCGGCAATCAGCCCCAGCATTTT.

This clonotype occurred a few times. V usage is TRBV3-1 and J usage is TRBJ1-5; 7 bases fit TRBD1. The CDR3 is 15 amino acids. Trimming cost V 4 bases and J 7 bases; bases outside gene matches: 10. Germline-derived CDR1 and CDR2 are LGHDT and YNNKEL (reference sequence). The DNA of the CDR3 is TGTGCCAGCAGCCCAAGCCCACAGGGGTGGCAGCCCCAGCATTTT. It codes for CASSPSPQGWQPQHF.

The chain links TRBV29-1 to TRBJ1-1; D gene unclear. Per germline, CDR1 SQVTM and CDR2 ANQGSEA. The length of the CDR3 is 12 residues. V lost 4 bases and J lost 6, with 12 bases in between. This CDR3 is CSVGSGRSEAFF. The CDR3 bases are TGCAGCGTTGGGTCAGGACGTTCTGAAGCTTTCTTT.

CDR3 sequence reads: CATPHRSSGTYMNEQFF. The CDR3 DNA follows: TGTGCCACCCCCCATAGGTCTAGCGGGACCTACATGAATGAGCAGTTCTTC. V and J are TRBV5-6 and TRBJ2-1; 9 bases align to TRBD2. Trimming cost V 9 bases and J 7 bases; bases outside gene matches: 20. The CDR3 runs 17 residues. The germline gives CDR1 SGHDT, CDR2 YYEEEE.

Here the CDR3 reads CASSLVTGTESGNTIYF. For the CDR3, the DNA is TGCGCCAGCAGCTTGGTGACCGGGACAGAGTCTGGAAACACCATATATTTT. The gene calls are TRBV5-1 and TRBJ1-3, with 7 bases identical to TRBD1. V gave up 0 bases and J gave up 1 base; unmatched junction bases: 7. Germline CDR1 and CDR2: SGHRS and YFSETQ. CDR3 length equals 17 residues.

The V and J genes are TRBV20-1 and TRBJ1-2; 7 bases line up with TRBD1. Per germline, CDR1 DFQATT and CDR2 SNEGSKA (reference sequence). The CDR3 extends over 13 amino acids. V trimming: 2 bases; J trimming: 8 bases; junction bases outside the gene matches: 8. The chain's CDR3 is CSARHLGGEGYTF. DNA for the CDR3: TGCAGTGCTAGACATCTAGGGGGCGAGGGCTACACCTTC.

CDR3 amino acids: CATRAQLNTEAFF. The CDR3 region has the DNA TGTGCCACCAGGGCGCAGCTGAACACTGAAGCTTTCTTT. V and J are TRBV24-1 and TRBJ1-1; D gene uncertain. The V end was cut by 7 bases, the J end by 0 bases, with 8 bases between. The CDR3 length is 13 residues. CDR1 is KGHDR, CDR2 SFDVKD, per germline.

This chain uses TRBV7-2 with TRBJ2-3; D might be TRBD2 (5 bases). Germline CDR1 and CDR2: SGHTA and FQGNSA. V lost 1 base and J lost 4, with 12 bases in between. There are 15 residues in the CDR3. The CDR3 loop is CASSLVPLAADTQYF. The CDR3 DNA reads TGTGCCAGCAGCTTAGTCCCCCTAGCCGCAGATACGCAGTATTTT.